This TCR beta chain was obtained from a study of identical twins. This clonotype was found many times. Its cognate antigen is unknown. Template switching introduced a universal primer site, and the cDNA bore unique molecular identifiers. TCRdb re-analysed the 5' RACE reads in MiXCR, keeping a single row per CDR3 protein. The sample shows a few hundred thousand distinct CDR3 sequences, around 9% of them seen only once. Study results and limitations: With beta out-of-frame sequences, excess sharing by twins was weaker.

This CDR3 contains 12 residues. V shed 2 bases and J shed 3 bases, with 5 bases lying between them. The chain recombines TRBV12-3 or TRBV12-4 with TRBJ2-7; D uncertain. Sample: naive T cells sorted from blood. This sequence was found in a woman aged 45-65 years in good health. The CDR3: CASSLKGYEQYF. In DNA, the CDR3 is TGTGCCAGCAGTTTAAAGGGCTACGAGCAGTACTTC.